This passage covers 19 T cell receptor beta chains from one sample sequenced in a study of sequential checkpoint blockade in melanoma. TCRdb's table, derived via immunoSEQ multiplex PCR, lists solely in-frame clones and lacks some. The data contain several thousand clones, just under 60% of them singletons. The sample's treatment: randomized to nivolumab then ipilimumab (arm A) or the reverse (arm B). The sequences come from CD8+ T cells sorted from blood (inferred from file names), collected from a patient given nivolumab and ipilimumab in sequence. The receptors were sampled from a human donor with melanoma.

The V call is TRBV9, the J call TRBJ2-5, with 7 bases fitting TRBD1. Losses at the gene ends were 3 bases for V and 7 bases for J; bases not matched to a gene: 9. Germline CDR1 reads SGDLS; CDR2 reads YYNGEE. The CDR3 totals 14 residues. The chain's CDR3 is CASSEGDSPRTQYF. In DNA, the CDR3 is TGTGCCAGCAGCGAGGGGGACAGCCCCAGGACCCAGTACTTC.

The chain carries TRBV11-2 and TRBJ2-1; maybe TRBD2 (5 bases). CDR1 is SGHAT and CDR2 is FQNNGV in the germline V gene. Trimming cost V 5 bases and J 4 bases, with 21 bases left between them. This CDR3 is 17 amino acids long. This CDR3 reads CASSPGIGLAEYNEQFF. The CDR3 region has the DNA TGTGCCAGCAGCCCCGGGATCGGTCTGGCGGAATACAATGAGCAGTTCTTC.

This clone showed up just once. For the CDR3, the DNA is TGTGCCAGCAGTTTTAACAGCCTCTCCTACGAGCAGTACTTC. It translates to CASSFNSLSYEQYF. This chain uses TRBV28 with TRBJ2-7; D unclear. The germline V and J ends were trimmed by 3 bases and 0 bases, with 9 bases remaining between them. The CDR3 spans 14 residues. Germline lookup yields CDR1 MDHEN and CDR2 SYDVKM.

V is TRBV9 and J is TRBJ2-1; 8 bases fit TRBD2. Germline loops: CDR1 SGDLS, CDR2 YYNGEE. The CDR3 loop spans 15 amino acids. The trim removed 0 bases at V and 7 bases at J, leaving 6 bases unmatched. The DNA of the CDR3 is TGTGCCAGCAGCGTAGAGGCGGGGGGCTTTAATGAGCAGTTCTTC. Amino acid sequence: CASSVEAGGFNEQFF.

The chain recombines TRBV6-5 with TRBJ1-2; D call uncertain. Germline-derived CDR1 and CDR2 are MNHEY and SVGAGI. Deletions cut 5 bases from V and 1 base from J, with 8 bases between. This CDR3 spans 13 amino acids. The CDR3 DNA sequence: TGTGCCAGCAGTCCGGGGTTTAACTATGGCTACACCTTC. It codes for CASSPGFNYGYTF.

The chain is built from TRBV6-5 and TRBJ2-7; D may be TRBD2 (5 bases). Germline-derived CDR1 and CDR2 are MNHEY and SVGAGI. The CDR3 consists of 13 residues. Between the trimmed V and J ends, which lost 6 bases and 4 bases, there was a span of 13 bases. The CDR3 loop is CASRLPDLYEQYF. In nucleotides, the CDR3 is TGTGCCAGCAGGTTACCGGACTTATACGAGCAGTACTTC.

This clone was observed a few times. V and J are TRBV4-3 and TRBJ1-5; TRBD1 agrees at 7 bases. The CDR3 extends over 15 amino acids. The ends lost 0 bases at V and 6 bases at J; junction bases unmatched: 5. Germline CDR1 LGHNA, CDR2 YSLEER. CDR3 amino acids: CASSQDQGESQPQHF. In DNA, the CDR3 is TGCGCCAGCAGCCAAGACCAGGGGGAGAGTCAGCCCCAGCATTTT.

The rearrangement uses TRBV7-2 and TRBJ1-5, with D unclear. The CDR3 consists of 16 residues. Germline values: CDR1 SGHTA, CDR2 FQGNSA. Trimming took 1 base from V and 2 from J, leaving 12 bases between them. The chain's CDR3 is CASSLGSYIGNQPQHF. The CDR3 DNA sequence: TGTGCCAGCAGCTTAGGGAGTTATATTGGCAATCAGCCCCAGCATTTT.

This clone has just a few counts. This chain connects TRBV13 to TRBJ2-3; 9 bases map to TRBD2. Germline V gene data show CDR1 as PRHDT and CDR2 as FYEKMQ (reference sequence). There are 19 residues in the CDR3. V was pared by 3 bases and J by 3 bases, with 16 bases of the junction left unmatched. CDR3: CASSFQRKNERGETDTQYF. The CDR3 DNA reads TGTGCCAGCAGCTTTCAAAGAAAAAACGAGCGGGGGGAGACAGATACGCAGTATTTT.

The chain joins TRBV4-1 to TRBJ1-2, with 8 bases fitting TRBD1. CDR3 size: 13 residues. Germline CDR1 MGHRA, CDR2 YSYEKL. J lost 6 bases, V lost 2 bases, and 2 bases had no gene match. As DNA, the CDR3 is TGCGCCAGCAGCCAAACAGGGGGAGATGGCTACACCTTC. Protein sequence: CASSQTGGDGYTF.

This clone has a handful of counts. The rearrangement joins TRBV13 to TRBJ1-2, with 10 bases that match TRBD1. CDR1 PRHDT and CDR2 FYEKMQ come from the germline V gene (reference sequence). The CDR3 totals 16 residues. Losses at the gene ends were 6 bases for V and 5 bases for J; bases not matched to a gene: 12. This CDR3 reads CASSYQTGTGVYGYTF. The CDR3 region has the DNA TGTGCCAGCAGTTACCAAACCGGGACAGGGGTATATGGCTACACCTTC.

This chain uses TRBV7-9 with TRBJ2-1, with 9 bases lining up with TRBD1. The CDR3 spans 14 residues. Trimming removed 5 bases from V and 9 bases from J; junction bases left unmatched: 8. The V gene's germline CDR1 is SEHNR and CDR2 FQNEAQ (reference sequence). Written as DNA, the CDR3 is TGTGCCAGCAGCCCGGGACAGGGATTAAGTGAGCAGTTCTTC. Translating it yields CASSPGQGLSEQFF.

This clone was counted only a few times. The V call is TRBV11-1, the J call TRBJ1-1, with TRBD1 matching 7 bases. Germline lookup yields CDR1 SGHAT and CDR2 FQDESV (reference sequence). The CDR3 runs to 12 residues. Trimming removed 3 bases from V and 10 bases from J; junction bases left unmatched: 5. The CDR3 DNA sequence: TGTGCCAGCAGCTTCCCTACAGGGGTAGCTTTCTTT. This sequence encodes CASSFPTGVAFF. The variable domain in full, with the rest retrieved from reference TRBV11-1 and TRBJ1-1, is EAEVAQSPRYKITEKSQAVAFWCDPISGHATLYWYRQILGQGPELLVQFQDESVVDDSQLPKDRFSAERLKGVDSTLKIQPAELGDSAMYLCASSFPTGVAFFGQGTRLTVV.

This clone is large (0.1 to 1%) within its sample. CDR3: CASSPLQGETEAFF. The CDR3, as DNA: TGTGCCAGCAGCCCCCTACAGGGTGAAACTGAAGCTTTCTTT. This rearrangement joins TRBV5-6 to TRBJ1-1, with a tentative D call TRBD1 (6 bases). Per germline, CDR1 SGHDT and CDR2 YYEEEE. This CDR3 contains 14 residues. V lost 4 bases and J lost 5, with 15 bases in between.

The V gene is TRBV7-9, the J gene TRBJ2-1; weak D call: TRBD2 (5 bases). The germline V and J ends were trimmed by 1 base and 2 bases, with 12 bases remaining between them. The germline CDR1 and CDR2 sequences are SEHNR and FQNEAQ (reference sequence). The length of the CDR3 is 16 residues. CDR3: CASSLVGSDPYNEQFF. In DNA form, the CDR3 reads TGTGCCAGCAGCTTAGTAGGTAGCGACCCCTACAATGAGCAGTTCTTC. Full variable domain (remainder filled in from reference TRBV7-9 and TRBJ2-1): DTGVSQNPRHKITKRGQNVTFRCDPISEHNRLYWYRQTLGQGPEFLTYFQNEAQLEKSRLLSDRFSAERPKGSFSTLEIQRTEQGDSAMYLCASSLVGSDPYNEQFFGPGTRLTVL.

The V and J genes are TRBV7-9 and TRBJ2-2, with TRBD1 identical over 10 bases. The CDR3 loop spans 15 amino acids. Germline CDR1 is SEHNR and CDR2 is FQNEAQ (reference sequence). V shed 5 bases and J 5 bases; nucleotides not matched to a gene: 5. The CDR3 here is CASSPGQGWTGELFF. Here the CDR3 DNA reads TGTGCCAGCAGCCCGGGACAGGGGTGGACCGGGGAGCTGTTTTTT.

This clone was detected a few times. The chain uses TRBV25-1 and TRBJ1-5; 8 nucleotides align to TRBD1. V lost 1 base to trimming and J lost 5 bases; unmatched junction nucleotides: 1. The CDR3 contains 14 residues. The germline gives CDR1 MGHDK, CDR2 SYGVNS. CDR3 amino acids: CASSESGGHQPQHF. CDR3 bases: TGTGCCAGCAGTGAATCAGGGGGCCATCAGCCCCAGCATTTT.

This chain uses TRBV7-9 with TRBJ2-3; 14 nucleotides agree with TRBD2. Per germline, CDR1 SEHNR and CDR2 FQNEAQ (reference sequence). The CDR3 totals 16 residues. V was clipped by 5 bases and J by 5 bases; unmatched bases: 6. CDR3 amino acids: CASSQRTSGGRDTQYF. CDR3 coding DNA: TGTGCCAGCAGCCAGCGGACTAGCGGGGGGCGAGATACGCAGTATTTT.

By frequency in the sample, this clone is medium-sized. This chain connects TRBV7-9 to TRBJ2-3; D is possibly TRBD1 (6 bases). Germline V gene sequence: CDR1 SEHNR, CDR2 FQNEAQ (reference sequence). This CDR3 region has 15 residues. With 4 bases removed from V and 6 bases from J, the gap between germline ends came to 17 bases. The chain's CDR3 is CASSSQTGRRDTQYF. The CDR3 DNA follows: TGTGCCAGCAGCTCCCAGACAGGCCGTCGGGATACGCAGTATTTT.